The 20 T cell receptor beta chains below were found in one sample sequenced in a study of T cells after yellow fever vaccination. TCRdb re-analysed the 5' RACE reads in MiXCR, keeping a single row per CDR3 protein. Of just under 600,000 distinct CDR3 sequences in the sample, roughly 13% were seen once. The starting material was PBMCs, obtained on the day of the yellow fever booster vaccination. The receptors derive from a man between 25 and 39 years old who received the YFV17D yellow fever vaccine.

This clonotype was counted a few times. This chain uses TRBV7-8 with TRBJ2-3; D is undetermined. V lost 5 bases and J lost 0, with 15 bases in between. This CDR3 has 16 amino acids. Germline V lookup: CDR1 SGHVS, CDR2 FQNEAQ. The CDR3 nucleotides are TGTGCCAGCAGCCTCCTGAGCTTCACTAGCACAGATACGCAGTATTTT. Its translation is CASSLLSFTSTDTQYF.

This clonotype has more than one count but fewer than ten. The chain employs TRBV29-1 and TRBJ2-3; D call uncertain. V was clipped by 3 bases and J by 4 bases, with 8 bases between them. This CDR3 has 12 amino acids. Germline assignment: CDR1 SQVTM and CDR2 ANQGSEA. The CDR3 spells CSVEKGPDTQYF. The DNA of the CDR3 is TGCAGCGTTGAGAAGGGTCCAGATACGCAGTATTTT.

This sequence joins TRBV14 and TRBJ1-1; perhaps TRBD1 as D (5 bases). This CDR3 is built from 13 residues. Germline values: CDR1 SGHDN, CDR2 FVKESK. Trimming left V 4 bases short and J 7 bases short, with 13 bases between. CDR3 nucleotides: TGTGCCAGCAGCCCATACCCCGGGGGTGAAGCTTTCTTT. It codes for CASSPYPGGEAFF.

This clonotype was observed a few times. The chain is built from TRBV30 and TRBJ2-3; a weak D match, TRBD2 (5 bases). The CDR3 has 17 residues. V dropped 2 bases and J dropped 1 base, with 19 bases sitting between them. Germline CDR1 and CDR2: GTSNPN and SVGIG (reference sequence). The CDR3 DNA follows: TGTGCCTGGAGTCCGGGAATATCCCTTTACCGCACAGATACGCAGTATTTT. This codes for CAWSPGISLYRTDTQYF.

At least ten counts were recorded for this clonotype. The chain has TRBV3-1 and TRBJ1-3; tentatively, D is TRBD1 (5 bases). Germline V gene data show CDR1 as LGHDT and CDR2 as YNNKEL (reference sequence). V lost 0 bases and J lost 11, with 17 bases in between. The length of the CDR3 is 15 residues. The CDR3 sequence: CASSQEGRTGEPIYF. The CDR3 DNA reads TGTGCCAGCAGCCAAGAGGGACGGACTGGTGAGCCCATATATTTT.

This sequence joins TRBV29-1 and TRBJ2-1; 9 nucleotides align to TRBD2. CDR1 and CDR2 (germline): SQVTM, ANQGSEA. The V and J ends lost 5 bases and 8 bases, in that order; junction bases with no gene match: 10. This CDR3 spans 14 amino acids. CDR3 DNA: TGCAGCGTTTTCCTAGCGGGAAGTAGGGATGAGCAGTTCTTC. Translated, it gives CSVFLAGSRDEQFF.

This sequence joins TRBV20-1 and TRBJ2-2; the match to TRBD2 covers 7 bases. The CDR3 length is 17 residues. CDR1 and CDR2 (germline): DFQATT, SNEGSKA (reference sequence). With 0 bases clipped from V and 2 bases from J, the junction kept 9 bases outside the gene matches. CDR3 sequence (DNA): TGCAGTGCTAGAGATATAAGCGGGACCACAAACACCGGGGAGCTGTTTTTT. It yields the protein CSARDISGTTNTGELFF.

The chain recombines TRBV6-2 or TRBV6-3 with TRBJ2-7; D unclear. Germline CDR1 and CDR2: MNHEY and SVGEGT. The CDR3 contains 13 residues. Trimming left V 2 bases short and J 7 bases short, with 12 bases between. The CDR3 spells CASSYDRLGEQYF. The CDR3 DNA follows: TGTGCCAGCAGTTACGACCGGCTGGGGGAGCAGTACTTC.

The CDR3 is CASSTDRDPSYEQYF. DNA for the CDR3: TGTGCCAGCAGCACCGACAGGGACCCCTCCTACGAGCAGTACTTC. The rearrangement joins TRBV11-1 to TRBJ2-7, with 7 bases that match TRBD1. V was clipped by 5 bases and J by 0 bases; unmatched bases: 7. The CDR3 length is 15 residues. Germline V gene sequence: CDR1 SGHAT, CDR2 FQDESV (reference sequence).

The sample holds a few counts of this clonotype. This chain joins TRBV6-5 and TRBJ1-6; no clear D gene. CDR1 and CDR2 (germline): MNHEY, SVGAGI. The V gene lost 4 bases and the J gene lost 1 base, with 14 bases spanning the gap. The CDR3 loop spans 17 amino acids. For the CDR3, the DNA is TGTGCCAGCAGTTTAAAATTCAAAGGGTCCTATAATTCACCCCTCCACTTT. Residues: CASSLKFKGSYNSPLHF.

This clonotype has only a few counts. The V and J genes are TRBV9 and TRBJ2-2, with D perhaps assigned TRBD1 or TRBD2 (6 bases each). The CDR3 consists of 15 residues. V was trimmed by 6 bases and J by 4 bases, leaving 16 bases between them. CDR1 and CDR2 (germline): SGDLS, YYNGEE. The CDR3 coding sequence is TGTGCCAGCACCCGGGGAGGACAGCTCACCGGGGAGCTGTTTTTT. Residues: CASTRGGQLTGELFF. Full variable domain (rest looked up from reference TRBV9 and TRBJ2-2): DSGVTQTPKHLITATGQRVTLRCSPRSGDLSVYWYQQSLDQGLQFLIQYYNGEERAKGNILERFSAQQFPDLHSELNLSSLELGDSALYFCASTRGGQLTGELFFGEGSRLTVL.

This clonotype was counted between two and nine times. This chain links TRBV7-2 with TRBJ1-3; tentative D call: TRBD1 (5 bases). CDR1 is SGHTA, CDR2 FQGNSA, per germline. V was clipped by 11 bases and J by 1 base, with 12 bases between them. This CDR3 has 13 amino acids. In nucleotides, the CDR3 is TGTGCCGCTGGAGCAGGGTCTGGAAACACCATATATTTT. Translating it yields CAAGAGSGNTIYF.

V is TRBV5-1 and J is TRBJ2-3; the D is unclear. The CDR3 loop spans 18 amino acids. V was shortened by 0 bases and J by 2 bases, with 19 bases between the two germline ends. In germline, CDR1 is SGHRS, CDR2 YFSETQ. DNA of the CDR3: TGCGCCAGCAGCTTGGCGCCCGTCCGACATCAACCCACAGATACGCAGTATTTT. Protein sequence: CASSLAPVRHQPTDTQYF. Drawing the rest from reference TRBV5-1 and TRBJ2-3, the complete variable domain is KAGVTQTPRYLIKTRGQQVTLSCSPISGHRSVSWYQQTPGQGLQFLFEYFSETQRNKGNFPGRFSGRQFSNSRSEMNVSTLELGDSALYLCASSLAPVRHQPTDTQYFGPGTRLTVL.

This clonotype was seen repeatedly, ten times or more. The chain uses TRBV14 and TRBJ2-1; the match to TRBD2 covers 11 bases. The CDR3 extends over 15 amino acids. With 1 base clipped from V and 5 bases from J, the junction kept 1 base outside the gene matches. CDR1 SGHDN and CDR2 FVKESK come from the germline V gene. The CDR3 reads CASSQGLAGNNEQFF. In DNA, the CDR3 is TGTGCCAGCAGCCAAGGACTAGCGGGAAACAATGAGCAGTTCTTC.

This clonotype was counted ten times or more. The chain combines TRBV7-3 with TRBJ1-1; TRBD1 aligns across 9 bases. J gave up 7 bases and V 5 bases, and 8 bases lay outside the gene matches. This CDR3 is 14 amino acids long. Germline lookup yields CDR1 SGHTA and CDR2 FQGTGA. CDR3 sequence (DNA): TGTGCCAGCAGCATGGACAGGGGAGGTGGTGAAGCTTTCTTT. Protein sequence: CASSMDRGGGEAFF.

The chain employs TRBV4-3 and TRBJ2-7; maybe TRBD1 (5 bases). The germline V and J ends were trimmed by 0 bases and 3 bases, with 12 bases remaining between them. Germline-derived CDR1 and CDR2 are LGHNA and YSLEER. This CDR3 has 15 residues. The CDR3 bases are TGCGCCAGCAGCCAAGAGAGGTCCCAGGGCTACGAGCAGTACTTC. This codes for CASSQERSQGYEQYF.

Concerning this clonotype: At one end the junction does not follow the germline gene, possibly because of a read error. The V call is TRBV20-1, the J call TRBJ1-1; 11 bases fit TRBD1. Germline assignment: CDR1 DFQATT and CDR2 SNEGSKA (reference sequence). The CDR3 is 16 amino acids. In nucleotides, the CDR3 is TGCTGTGCTAGAGATTCTGGACAGGGGGCTTATACTGAAGCTTTCTTT. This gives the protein CCARDSGQGAYTEAFF.

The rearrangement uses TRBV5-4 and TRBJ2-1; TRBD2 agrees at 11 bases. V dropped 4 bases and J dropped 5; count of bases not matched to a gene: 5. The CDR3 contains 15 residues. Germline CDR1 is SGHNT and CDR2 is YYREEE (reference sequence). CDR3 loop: CASSHASGRNNEQFF. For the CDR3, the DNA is TGTGCCAGCAGCCATGCTAGCGGGAGGAACAATGAGCAGTTCTTC. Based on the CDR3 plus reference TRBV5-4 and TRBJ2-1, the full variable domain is ETGVTQSPTHLIKTRGQQVTLRCSSQSGHNTVSWYQQALGQGPQFIFQYYREEENGRGNFPPRFSGLQFPNYSSELNVNALELDDSALYLCASSHASGRNNEQFFGPGTRLTVL.

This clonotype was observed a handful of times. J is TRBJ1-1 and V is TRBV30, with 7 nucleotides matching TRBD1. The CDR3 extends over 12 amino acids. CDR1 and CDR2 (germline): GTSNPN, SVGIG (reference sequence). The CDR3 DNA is TGTGTAGGGGGCAGGTTGATGACTGAAGCTTTCTTT. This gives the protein CVGGRLMTEAFF.

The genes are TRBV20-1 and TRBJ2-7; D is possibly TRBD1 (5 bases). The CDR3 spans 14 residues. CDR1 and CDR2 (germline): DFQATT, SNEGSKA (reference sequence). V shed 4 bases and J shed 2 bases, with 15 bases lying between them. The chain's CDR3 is CSATQPRVPYEQYF. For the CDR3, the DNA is TGCAGTGCTACCCAACCCAGGGTTCCCTACGAGCAGTACTTC.